Listed below are T cell receptor beta chains from one sample, sequenced in a study of cytomegalovirus exposure and HLA in healthy donors. Clones were read by immunoSEQ multiplex PCR, and TCRdb kept only the in-frame ones, dropping some. The data contain tens of thousands of clones, 75% to 90% of them singletons. The sample taken for sequencing was PBMCs. Source of these receptors: a woman aged 40 to 50 in good health and CMV-seropositive. Both conserved end residues are part of each CDR3. A D gene is named only where the DNA matches it firmly. Where a row states a size, it is once, few, many or the class of an expanded clone; other rows omit it.

J gene	D gene	CDR3 length	clone size	V gene	CDR3 DNA	CDR3 protein
TRBJ2-1	.	10	.	TRBV2	TGTGCCAGTGAGTACAATGAGCAGTTCTTC	CASEYNEQFF
TRBJ1-1	.	14	.	TRBV21-1	TGTGCCAGCAGCAAAGAGCCCCCCGGAGGGAGAGCTTTCTTT	CASSKEPPGGRAFF
TRBJ1-5	.	12	.	TRBV10-2	TGCGCCAGCGGGGCAGGGATTCAGCCCCAGCATTTT	CASGAGIQPQHF
TRBJ1-2	TRBD1	14	.	TRBV5-1	TGCGCCAGCAGCATCCAAACAGGGGGTCGTGGCTACACCTTC	CASSIQTGGRGYTF
TRBJ1-1	TRBD1	14	.	TRBV18	TGTGCCAGCTCACCACCGTCCAGGGGGAATGAAGCTTTCTTT	CASSPPSRGNEAFF
TRBJ2-7	TRBD1	15	.	TRBV6-5	TGTGCCAGCAGTTCCCCATTGGACAGGGTCTACGAGCAGTACTTC	CASSSPLDRVYEQYF
TRBJ2-7	.	13	.	TRBV7-2	TGTGCCAGCAGCCCCAGGGGACTATACGAGCAGTACTTC	CASSPRGLYEQYF
TRBJ1-3	TRBD1	16	.	TRBV7-9	TGTGCCAGCAGGGGACAGACGGGCCACTCTGGAAACACCATATATTTT	CASRGQTGHSGNTIYF
TRBJ2-7	TRBD1	14	.	TRBV7-2	TGTGCCAGCAGCAGGGACAGGGGGGAATACGAGCAGTACTTC	CASSRDRGEYEQYF
TRBJ2-3	TRBD1	14	.	TRBV7-9	TGTGCCAGCAGCTCTCGACAGGGAACAGATACGCAGTATTTT	CASSSRQGTDTQYF
TRBJ2-7	.	13	.	TRBV6-4	TGTGCCAGCAGTGCCGAGGACAGATCCGAGCAGTACTTC	CASSAEDRSEQYF
TRBJ2-7	TRBD1	15	.	TRBV28	TGTGCCAGCAGTTTAAGACAGGGGGCCAGCTACGAGCAGTACTTC	CASSLRQGASYEQYF
TRBJ1-5	.	13	.	TRBV30	TGTGCCTGGGCGGGAGGGGACGATCAGCCCCAGCATTTT	CAWAGGDDQPQHF
TRBJ2-7	TRBD1	15	.	TRBV27	TGTGCCAGCAGCCCTTCAGGGACAGGGTGGTACGAGCAGTACTTC	CASSPSGTGWYEQYF
TRBJ1-5	.	11	few	TRBV6-6	TGTGCCAGCAGTTTCGATCAGCCCCAGCATTTT	CASSFDQPQHF
TRBJ2-7	TRBD1	15	.	TRBV7-2	TGTGCCAGCGGCAGTACAGGGGGCTTATTGAGCGAGCAGTACTTC	CASGSTGGLLSEQYF
TRBJ1-1	TRBD1	14	.	TRBV6-5	TGTGCCAGCAGTTCTCCGGACAGGGAGGGGGAAGCTTTCTTT	CASSSPDREGEAFF
TRBJ2-5	TRBD2	16	.	TRBV18	TGTGCCAGCTCACCACCTAGCGGGGGACCTCAAGAGACCCAGTACTTC	CASSPPSGGPQETQYF
TRBJ2-1	TRBD1	14	once	TRBV5-6	TGTGCCAGCAGCTTGAGACAGGGTGGGAATGAGCAGTTCTTC	CASSLRQGGNEQFF